This TCR beta chain was obtained from a study of blood T cell repertoires in COVID-19. On the study more broadly: Researchers got acute and convalescent COVID-19 samples from the United States, Italy and Spain.

The table came from immunoSEQ multiplex PCR; TCRdb's copy has only in-frame clones and leaves some out. The table lists some 320,000 clones, 80% to 90% of them singletons. Allocation to cohorts depended on clinical history reported by the participants. In Cohort 3, a recovered donor had either two negative PCRs, clearance, or symptom resolution. V lost 3 bases and J 2 bases, leaving 12 bases between the germline ends. The CDR3 runs 15 residues. Germline lookup yields CDR1 MRHNA and CDR2 SNTAGT. The sequence was obtained from a woman in her 30s who had recovered from COVID-19. The sequenced sample consisted of PBMCs or T cells enriched from blood (not recorded which). J is TRBJ2-3 and V is TRBV6-4; D is perhaps TRBD1 (6 bases). CDR3 DNA sequence: TGTGCCAGCAGTGAGGGTCCAGGGGTCACAGATACGCAGTATTTT. It codes for CASSEGPGVTDTQYF.